This T cell receptor (beta chain) was recorded in a study of shared clonotypes between healthy human individuals (dated by TCRdb to the early 2020s). Regarding the study in general: Three men and a couple of women, aged 18 to 49 years, made up the cohort. To increase sequencing depth and limit assay-specific biases, TCR repertoire library preparation and sequencing were carried out by different laboratories using diverse techniques. Blood TCR repertoires of roughly 5 healthy adults were deeply sequenced to estimate repertoire size and the extent of clonotype sharing between individuals. Each donor's leukapheresis produced roughly between about 0.8 and 8.9 billion PBMCs. The study at large found these results: Because the study included only a small number of donors, the genetic and exposure-history diversity represented was limited. Sampling was restricted to blood, and TCR repertoires in tissue are likely to differ from TCR repertoires in blood. Pairwise subsampling led to the expectation that sequencing depth would affect the degree of clonotype sharing among donors.

Using the deep immunoSEQ assay, TCR CDR3 regions were amplified from genomic DNA by multiplex PCR. For each cell subset, the extracted genomic DNA was distributed evenly across all wells of several immunoSEQ 96-well plates, and each plate served as one replicate. Each replicate PCR for unsorted PBMC received roughly 300 ng genomic DNA, equal to 25,000 to 35,000 T cell genomes. Ten immunoSEQ deep assay plates were used to sequence the unsorted PBMC genomic DNA. Purified libraries were quantified with a Qubit 3.0 fluorometer, sized on a Bioanalyzer 2100, and re-quantified with the KAPA Library Quantification kit. Every immunoSEQ 96-well plate was sequenced on a dedicated single-read 150-cycle Illumina NextSeq 550 flow cell. Regarding the original processing steps: Because only junctional sequences without quality scores were contained in the immunoSEQ output, filtering matching that applied to full-length reads could not be performed. To assign V/J genes and CDR3, sequences were annotated against IMGT germline references using PyIR, a Python wrapper for IgBLAST v1.9. Reads were filtered out if the reads had weak V/J assignments (E-value above 1e-6), no CDR3, stop codons, out-of-frame junctions, or ambiguous translated residues. V3J clonotypes were defined as sequences sharing an identical inferred V gene, J gene, and CDR3 amino acid sequence. Percentage overlap between repertoires was computed as shared unique clonotypes divided by the size of the smaller repertoire. RTK rarefaction, the Chao1 estimator, and Recon v2.1 estimates of unobserved clonotypes were used to assess repertoire richness. Imported from immuneACCESS, the table was reduced by TCRdb to in-frame sequences with V and J called. These copies leave out some clones; in studies compared against another copy, an unresolved V gene accounts for under half, and the cause of the remainder is not known. The DNA was the basis for D and trimming; V, J and clone size are from that table. In this sample the table shows 450,000 to 500,000 clones, 81% of which occur a single time. The ten largest make up roughly an eighth of the sample.

Spanning cysteine to phenylalanine, the CDR3 consists of 13 amino acids. Only CDR3 DNA is held: 39 bases, read in frame from base 1. CDR1 and CDR2 are read off the germline V gene (reference sequence) as LNHDA and SQIVND. V drops 3 bases and J drops 7 bases, leaving 12 bases in between. About this clone: No cognate antigen has been identified for it. One base away there is no much larger clone; base qualities are not given.

The donors were healthy, HIV-negative adults who had no recently reported acute infections or vaccinations. Every donor was a Caucasian adult residing in Nashville, Tennessee, USA. For unsorted samples, 75 million to 90 million PBMCs were counted, and genomic DNA was extracted using the QIAamp DNA Blood Mini kit. Blood was obtained by leukapheresis, after which PBMCs were separated by Ficoll-Histopaque density gradient centrifugation and cryopreserved in liquid nitrogen vapor phase. The sequence links TRBV19 to TRBJ1-2, with no confident D gene call. What was sequenced was PBMCs. This TCR was sampled from a woman aged 40 to 55 in good health. Some clones in this sample may be carry-over from other donors' samples. The nucleotide sequence reads as follows: TGTGCCAGTAGTATTGCGGGGAAAAGTGGCTACACCTTC. Its translation reads: CASSIAGKSGYTF. When the CDR3 is completed using the reference TRBV19 and TRBJ1-2 genes on either side, the full variable domain is DGGITQSPKYLFRKEGQNVTLSCEQNLNHDAMYWYRQDPGQGLRLIYYSQIVNDFQKGDIAEGYSVSREKKESFPLTVTSAQKNPTAFYLCASSIAGKSGYTFGSGTRLTVV.